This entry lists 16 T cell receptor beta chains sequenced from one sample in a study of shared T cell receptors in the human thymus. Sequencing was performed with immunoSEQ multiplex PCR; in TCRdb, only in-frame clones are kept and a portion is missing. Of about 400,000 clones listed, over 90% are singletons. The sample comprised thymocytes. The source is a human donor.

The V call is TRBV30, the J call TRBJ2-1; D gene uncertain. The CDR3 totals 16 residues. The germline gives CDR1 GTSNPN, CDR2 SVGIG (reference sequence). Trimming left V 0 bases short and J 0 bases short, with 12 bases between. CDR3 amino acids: CAWSVERKSSYNEQFF. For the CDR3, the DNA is TGTGCCTGGAGTGTAGAGCGCAAGAGCTCCTACAATGAGCAGTTCTTC.

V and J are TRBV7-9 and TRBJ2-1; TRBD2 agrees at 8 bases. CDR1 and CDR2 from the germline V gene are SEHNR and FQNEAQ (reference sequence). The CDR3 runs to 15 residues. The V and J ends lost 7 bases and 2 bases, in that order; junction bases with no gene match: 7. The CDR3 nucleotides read TGTGCCAGCACCAGGAGCGGGAGAGCCTACAATGAGCAGTTCTTC. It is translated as CASTRSGRAYNEQFF.

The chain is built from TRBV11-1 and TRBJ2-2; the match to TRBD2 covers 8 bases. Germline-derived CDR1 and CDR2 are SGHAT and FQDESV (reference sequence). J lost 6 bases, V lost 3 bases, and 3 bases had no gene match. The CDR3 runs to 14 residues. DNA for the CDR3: TGTGCCAGCAGCTTCTCGGGAGGGGCCGGGGAGCTGTTTTTT. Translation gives CASSFSGGAGELFF.

CDR3: CASSPGRQGPHEQYF. In DNA, the CDR3 is TGTGCCAGCAGCCCGGGTCGACAAGGCCCTCACGAGCAGTACTTC. V usage is TRBV5-6 and J usage is TRBJ2-7; D unclear. Germline lookup yields CDR1 SGHDT and CDR2 YYEEEE. V lost 4 bases, J lost 5 bases, and 19 bases lay in between. This CDR3 region has 15 residues.

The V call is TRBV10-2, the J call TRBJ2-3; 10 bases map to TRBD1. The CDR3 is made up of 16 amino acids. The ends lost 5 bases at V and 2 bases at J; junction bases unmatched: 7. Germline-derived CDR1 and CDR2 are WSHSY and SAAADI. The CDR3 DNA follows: TGCGCCAGCAGTCCCGGGACAGGGGTACCCACAGATACGCAGTATTTT. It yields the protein CASSPGTGVPTDTQYF.

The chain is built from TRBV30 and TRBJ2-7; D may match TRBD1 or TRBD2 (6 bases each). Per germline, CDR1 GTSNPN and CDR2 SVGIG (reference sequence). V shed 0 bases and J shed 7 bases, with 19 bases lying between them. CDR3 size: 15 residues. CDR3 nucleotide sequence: TGTGCCTGGAGTGTCTTTATCGGGGGCGCGAAGGAGCAGTACTTC. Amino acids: CAWSVFIGGAKEQYF.

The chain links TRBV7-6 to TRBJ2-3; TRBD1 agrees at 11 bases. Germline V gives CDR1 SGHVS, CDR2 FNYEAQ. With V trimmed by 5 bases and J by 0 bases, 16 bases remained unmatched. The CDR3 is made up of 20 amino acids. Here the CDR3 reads CASSNGTGGMGTISTDTQYF. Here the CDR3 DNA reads TGTGCCAGCAGCAACGGGACAGGGGGGATGGGGACCATAAGCACAGATACGCAGTATTTT.

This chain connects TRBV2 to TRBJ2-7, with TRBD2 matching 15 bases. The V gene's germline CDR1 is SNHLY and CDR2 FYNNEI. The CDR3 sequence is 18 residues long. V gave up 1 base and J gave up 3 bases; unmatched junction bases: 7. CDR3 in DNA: TGTGCCAGCAGTGAAGGGACTAGCGGGAGGGCCAAGGTCTACGAGCAGTACTTC. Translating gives CASSEGTSGRAKVYEQYF. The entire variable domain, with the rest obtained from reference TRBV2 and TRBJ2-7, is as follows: EPEVTQTPSHQVTQMGQEVILRCVPISNHLYFYWYRQILGQKVEFLVSFYNNEISEKSEIFDDQFSVERPDGSNFTLKIRSTKLEDSAMYFCASSEGTSGRAKVYEQYFGPGTRLTVT.

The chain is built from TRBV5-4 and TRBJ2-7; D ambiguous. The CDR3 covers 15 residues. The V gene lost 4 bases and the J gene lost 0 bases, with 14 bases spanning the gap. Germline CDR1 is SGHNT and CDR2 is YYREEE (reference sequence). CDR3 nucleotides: TGTGCCAGCAGCCTATCTGACGGAGCCTCCTACGAGCAGTACTTC. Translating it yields CASSLSDGASYEQYF. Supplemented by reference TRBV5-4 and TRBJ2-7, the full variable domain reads ETGVTQSPTHLIKTRGQQVTLRCSSQSGHNTVSWYQQALGQGPQFIFQYYREEENGRGNFPPRFSGLQFPNYSSELNVNALELDDSALYLCASSLSDGASYEQYFGPGTRLTVT.

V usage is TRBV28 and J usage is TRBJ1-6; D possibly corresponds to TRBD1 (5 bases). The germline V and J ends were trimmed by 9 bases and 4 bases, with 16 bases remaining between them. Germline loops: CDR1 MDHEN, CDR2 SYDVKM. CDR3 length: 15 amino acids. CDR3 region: CASCKHRPYNSPLHF. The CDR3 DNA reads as TGTGCCAGTTGTAAGCACAGGCCATATAATTCACCCCTCCACTTT.

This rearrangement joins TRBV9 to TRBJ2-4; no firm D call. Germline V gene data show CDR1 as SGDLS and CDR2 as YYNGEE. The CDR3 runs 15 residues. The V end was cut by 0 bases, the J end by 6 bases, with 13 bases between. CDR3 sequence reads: CASSVGFRLGNIQYF. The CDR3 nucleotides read TGTGCCAGCAGCGTAGGGTTTCGTCTGGGAAACATTCAGTACTTC. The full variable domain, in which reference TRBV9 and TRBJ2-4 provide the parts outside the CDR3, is DSGVTQTPKHLITATGQRVTLRCSPRSGDLSVYWYQQSLDQGLQFLIQYYNGEERAKGNILERFSAQQFPDLHSELNLSSLELGDSALYFCASSVGFRLGNIQYFGAGTRLSVL.

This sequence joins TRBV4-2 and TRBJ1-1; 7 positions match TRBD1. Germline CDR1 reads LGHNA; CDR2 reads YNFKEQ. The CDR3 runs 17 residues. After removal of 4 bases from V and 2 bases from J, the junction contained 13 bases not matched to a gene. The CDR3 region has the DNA TGTGCCAGCAGCCCGCGGGGGGACAGTGATCGTAACACTGAAGCTTTCTTT. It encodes CASSPRGDSDRNTEAFF.

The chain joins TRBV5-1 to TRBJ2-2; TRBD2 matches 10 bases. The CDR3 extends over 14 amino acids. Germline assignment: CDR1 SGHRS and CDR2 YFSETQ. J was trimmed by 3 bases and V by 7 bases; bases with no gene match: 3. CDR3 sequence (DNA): TGCGCCAGCGGACTAGCGGTTCACACCGGGGAGCTGTTTTTT. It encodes CASGLAVHTGELFF.

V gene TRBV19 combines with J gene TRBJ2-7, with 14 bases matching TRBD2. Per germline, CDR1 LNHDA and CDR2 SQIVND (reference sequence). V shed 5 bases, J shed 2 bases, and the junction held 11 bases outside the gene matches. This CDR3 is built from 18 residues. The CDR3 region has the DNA TGTGCCAGTAGTCCACGACTAGCGGGAGGGCAGGACCCCTACGAGCAGTACTTC. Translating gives CASSPRLAGGQDPYEQYF.

The CDR3 DNA sequence: TGTGCCAGCAGTTGGGACCCGCCTATACAAGAGACCCAGTACTTC. The encoded protein is CASSWDPPIQETQYF. The genes are TRBV27 and TRBJ2-5; D might be TRBD1 or TRBD2, each matching 5 bases. The germline V gene encodes CDR1 MNHEY and CDR2 SMNVEV (reference sequence). Between the trimmed V and J ends, which lost 4 bases and 2 bases, there was a span of 14 bases. The CDR3 sequence is 15 residues long.

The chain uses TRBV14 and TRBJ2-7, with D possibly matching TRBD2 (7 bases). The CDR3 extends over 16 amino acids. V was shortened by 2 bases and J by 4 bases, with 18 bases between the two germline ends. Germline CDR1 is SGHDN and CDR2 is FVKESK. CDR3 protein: CASSQPGWGGAYEQYF. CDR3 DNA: TGTGCCAGCAGCCAACCTGGGTGGGGGGGCGCTTACGAGCAGTACTTC.